The 14 T cell receptor beta chains below all came from one sample that was sequenced in a study of T cells in Graves' hyperthyroidism and ophthalmopathy. There were TCR beta CDR3 regions amplified from RNA transcripts. When the TCR CDR3 underwent first-round RT-PCR, the HTBI primer set was used. TCRdb recomputed calls from the multiplex PCR reads with MiXCR, one row per CDR3 protein. The top ten hold around 19% of the sample, which has 550,000 to 700,000 distinct CDR3 sequences, 35% to 55% seen once. What was sequenced was peripheral blood or thyroid tissue (not recorded which). The receptors were gathered from an adult woman with Graves' disease, either hyperthyroidism or ophthalmopathy (not recorded which).

The CDR3 region has the DNA TGTGCCATCAGTCGGACTAGCGACACCGGGGAGCTGTTTTTT. Its protein product is CAISRTSDTGELFF. The rearrangement links TRBV10-3 to TRBJ2-2; 9 bases are a match to TRBD2. In germline, CDR1 is ENHRY, CDR2 SYGVKD. V was pared by 5 bases and J by 3 bases, with 1 base of the junction left unmatched. The CDR3 is made up of 14 amino acids.

V gene TRBV2 combines with J gene TRBJ1-6, with D unresolved. Germline assignment: CDR1 SNHLY and CDR2 FYNNEI. CDR3 length: 13 amino acids. Trimming shortened V by 6 bases and J by 3 bases, and 6 bases separated the two germline ends. CDR3: CASRGIYNSPLHF. DNA for the CDR3: TGTGCCAGCAGGGGGATCTATAATTCACCCCTCCACTTT.

This clonotype was seen many times. This rearrangement joins TRBV10-3 to TRBJ1-1, with 10 nucleotides matching TRBD1. Germline trimming cut 6 bases from V and 6 bases from J; bases unmatched to any gene: 10. From germline, CDR1 is ENHRY and CDR2 SYGVKD. CDR3 size: 15 residues. CDR3 residues: CAIRDPGQGSAEAFF. The DNA for the CDR3 is TGTGCCATCAGGGACCCGGGACAGGGGAGCGCTGAAGCTTTCTTT.

This chain joins TRBV5-5 and TRBJ1-5; a weak D match, TRBD1 (5 bases). V shed 7 bases and J shed 3 bases, with 14 bases lying between them. The CDR3 runs 14 residues. CDR1 and CDR2 from the germline V gene are SGHKS and YYEKEE (reference sequence). The CDR3 sequence: CASSPDSFNQPQHF. The CDR3 region has the DNA TGTGCCAGCTCACCAGACAGCTTCAATCAGCCCCAGCATTTT.

This clonotype has at least ten counts. The rearrangement links TRBV5-1 to TRBJ1-1, with TRBD1 matching 8 bases. Germline V CDR1 and CDR2: SGHRS, YFSETQ. V lost 2 bases and J lost 2; bases outside the gene matches: 8. This CDR3 contains 16 residues. DNA of the CDR3: TGCGCCAGCAGCTTAGCTCCGGGACAGGCAAACACTGAAGCTTTCTTT. Its translation: CASSLAPGQANTEAFF. The whole variable domain, remainder taken from reference TRBV5-1 and TRBJ1-1, is KAGVTQTPRYLIKTRGQQVTLSCSPISGHRSVSWYQQTPGQGLQFLFEYFSETQRNKGNFPGRFSGRQFSNSRSEMNVSTLELGDSALYLCASSLAPGQANTEAFFGQGTRLTVV.

This clonotype has more than one count but fewer than ten. The chain has TRBV18 and TRBJ2-7, with D unresolved. Looked up from germline, CDR1 is KGHSH and CDR2 is LQKENI. The CDR3 is 12 residues long. V was shortened by 6 bases and J by 4 bases, with 10 bases between the two germline ends. The CDR3 reads CASSQQIYEQYF. The CDR3, as DNA: TGTGCCAGCTCCCAACAGATTTACGAGCAGTACTTC. Full variable domain (rest looked up from reference TRBV18 and TRBJ2-7): NAGVMQNPRHLVRRRGQEARLRCSPMKGHSHVYWYRQLPEEGLKFMVYLQKENIIDESGMPKERFSAEFPKEGPSILRIQQVVRGDSAAYFCASSQQIYEQYFGPGTRLTVT.

The chain recombines TRBV10-3 with TRBJ1-2; D gene unclear. Trimming removed 6 bases from V and 2 bases from J, with 10 bases in between. Per the germline V gene, CDR1 is ENHRY and CDR2 is SYGVKD. The CDR3 has 13 amino acids. This chain's CDR3 is CAISSGQNYGYTF. CDR3 DNA: TGTGCCATCAGCAGCGGCCAAAACTATGGCTACACCTTC.

The genes are TRBV20-1 and TRBJ2-5; D might be TRBD1 or TRBD2, each matching 5 bases. Trimming left V 0 bases short and J 11 bases short, with 19 bases between. The CDR3 runs to 14 residues. CDR1 DFQATT and CDR2 SNEGSKA come from the germline V gene (reference sequence). CDR3 DNA: TGCAGTGCTAGAGATCAGGGCCGGGGAGATACGCAGTACTTC. Its translation is CSARDQGRGDTQYF.

This clonotype was seen repeatedly, ten times or more. V and J are TRBV11-2 and TRBJ1-1; D unresolved. Germline V gives CDR1 SGHAT, CDR2 FQNNGV. The CDR3 spans 12 residues. V lost 3 bases, J lost 7 bases, and 9 bases lay in between. CDR3 protein: CASSFGRDEAFF. For the CDR3, the DNA is TGTGCCAGCAGCTTTGGTCGGGATGAAGCTTTCTTT. The whole variable domain, filled in from reference TRBV11-2 and TRBJ1-1, reads EAGVAQSPRYKIIEKRQSVAFWCNPISGHATLYWYQQILGQGPKLLIQFQNNGVVDDSQLPKDRFSAERLKGVDSTLKIQPAKLEDSAVYLCASSFGRDEAFFGQGTRLTVV.

The J gene is TRBJ2-2, the V gene TRBV7-2, with 8 bases lining up with TRBD1. Germline V CDR1 and CDR2: SGHTA, FQGNSA. This CDR3 has 17 residues. The trim removed 1 base at V and 3 bases at J, leaving 7 bases unmatched. The CDR3 coding sequence is TGTGCCAGCAGCTTAGTGTCAGGGGGCGCCGACACCGGGGAGCTGTTTTTT. Translated, it gives CASSLVSGGADTGELFF.

For this clonotype: It may be a read error: a sequence one base away is much more abundant. The rearrangement links TRBV12-3 or TRBV12-4 to TRBJ2-2; weak D call: TRBD2 (6 bases). The V end was cut by 5 bases, the J end by 3 bases, with 16 bases between. The CDR3 contains 16 residues. CDR3 loop: CASSPQTSTHTGELFF. The CDR3 region has the DNA TGTGCCAGCAGTCCCCAGACTAGTACGCACACCGGGGAGCTGTTTTTT.

The rearrangement links TRBV2 to TRBJ1-2; a possible D gene is TRBD1 (6 bases). V gave up 8 bases and J gave up 4 bases, with 11 bases separating them. Germline V gene sequence: CDR1 SNHLY, CDR2 FYNNEI. The CDR3 sequence is 12 residues long. The CDR3 protein is CASRDKLYGYTF. In nucleotides, the CDR3 is TGTGCCAGCCGGGACAAACTCTATGGCTACACCTTC.

The chain employs TRBV7-8 and TRBJ2-1; D not resolved. Trimming shortened V by 2 bases and J by 8 bases, and 7 bases separated the two germline ends. The CDR3 sequence is 12 residues long. Germline V CDR1 and CDR2: SGHVS, FQNEAQ. The CDR3: CASSLSVYEQFF. For the CDR3, the DNA is TGTGCCAGCAGCTTAAGCGTCTATGAGCAGTTCTTC.

The gene calls are TRBV20-1 and TRBJ1-5, with D unresolved. Germline CDR1 reads DFQATT; CDR2 reads SNEGSKA (reference sequence). Trimming cost V 3 bases and J 14 bases, with 11 bases left between them. There are 10 residues in the CDR3. The CDR3 spells CSARAEGEHF. The CDR3 coding sequence is TGCAGTGCTAGGGCAGAAGGCGAGCATTTT.